This T cell receptor (beta chain) stems from a study of OX40 agonist ivuxolimab in advanced cancers. Systemic immunosuppression or a history of autoimmune disease excluded patients. V lost 1 base to trimming and J lost 1 base; unmatched junction nucleotides: 0. CDR1 and CDR2 (germline): KGHSH, LQKENI. This CDR3 has 16 amino acids. TCRdb keeps only in-frame clones here, not all; method: immunoSEQ multiplex PCR. The table has tens of thousands of clones, approximately 90% seen once; the top ten hold 0.45% to 0.55%. The input for sequencing was CD4+ or CD8+ T cells sorted from blood, taken in a trial of the OX40 agonist ivuxolimab. The gene calls are TRBV18 and TRBJ2-2; 10 bases match TRBD1. The clonotype comes from an adult with an advanced solid tumor such as melanoma, head and neck, liver or kidney cancer. CDR3 sequence reads: CASSPRDRGNTGELFF. CDR3 in DNA: TGTGCCAGCTCACCACGGGACAGGGGGAACACCGGGGAGCTGTTTTTT. Variable domain in full (rest from reference TRBV18 and TRBJ2-2): NAGVMQNPRHLVRRRGQEARLRCSPMKGHSHVYWYRQLPEEGLKFMVYLQKENIIDESGMPKERFSAEFPKEGPSILRIQQVVRGDSAAYFCASSPRDRGNTGELFFGEGSRLTVL.